These T cell receptor beta chains were read from a single sample in a study of patients and donors after allogeneic stem cell transplantation. MiXCR, run by TCRdb on the RT-PCR reads, gives a single entry per CDR3 protein. The sample has fewer than 60,000 distinct CDR3 sequences; about 14% are singletons. Sequencing was performed on blood, either unsorted or a sorted T cell fraction (not recorded which). All receptors come from a human donor who was either an allogeneic HSCT recipient or a stem cell or donor lymphocyte infusion donor (not recorded which). It is not recorded whose cells these are; they may come from a transplant donor. Each CDR3 is given with its conserved first and last residue. D genes are given only for firm matches. A clone size is listed for some rows: how often the clone was seen (once, few, many), or a class if it is expanded.

j_gene: TRBJ2-7
d_gene: TRBD2
abundance: many
v_gene: TRBV29-1
CDR3aa: CSVVATSGTNEQYF
CDR3nt: TGCAGCGTTGTGGCGACTAGCGGAACAAACGAGCAGTACTTC

j_gene: TRBJ1-2
d_gene: .
abundance: many
v_gene: TRBV13
CDR3aa: CASPQEPYGYTF
CDR3nt: TGTGCCTCCCCACAGGAGCCCTATGGCTACACCTTC

j_gene: TRBJ2-3
d_gene: .
abundance: few
v_gene: TRBV29-1
CDR3aa: CSVETLASYTDTQYF
CDR3nt: TGCAGCGTTGAAACCTTAGCGTCTTACACAGATACGCAGTATTTT

j_gene: TRBJ2-1
d_gene: .
abundance: many
v_gene: TRBV29-1
CDR3aa: CSVEAPAGLTGDEQFF
CDR3nt: TGCAGCGTTGAAGCTCCAGCGGGCCTCACCGGCGATGAGCAGTTCTTC

j_gene: TRBJ1-2
d_gene: TRBD1
abundance: many
v_gene: TRBV14
CDR3aa: CASSPGQGASPYYGYTF
CDR3nt: TGTGCCAGCAGCCCGGGACAGGGGGCTTCCCCTTACTATGGCTACACCTTC

j_gene: TRBJ1-4
d_gene: TRBD1
abundance: few
v_gene: TRBV6-1
CDR3aa: CASSEQTGGSGKLFF
CDR3nt: TGTGCCAGCAGTGAACAAACAGGGGGCTCAGGAAAACTGTTTTTT

j_gene: TRBJ1-1
d_gene: .
abundance: few
v_gene: TRBV29-1
CDR3aa: CSVGQEWTEAFF
CDR3nt: TGCAGCGTTGGGCAGGAGTGGACTGAAGCTTTCTTT

j_gene: TRBJ2-7
d_gene: .
abundance: few
v_gene: TRBV12-3/TRBV12-4
CDR3aa: CASTWGGHTGEQYF
CDR3nt: TGTGCCAGCACCTGGGGGGGGCACACCGGCGAGCAGTACTTC

j_gene: TRBJ2-1
d_gene: .
abundance: .
v_gene: TRBV12-3/TRBV12-4
CDR3aa: CASSFAPTESSYNEQFF
CDR3nt: TGTGCCAGCAGTTTTGCCCCCACGGAGTCCTCCTACAATGAGCAGTTCTTC

j_gene: TRBJ2-7
d_gene: TRBD1
abundance: few
v_gene: TRBV6-5
CDR3aa: CASRTGGISYEQYF
CDR3nt: TGTGCCAGCAGGACAGGGGGGATCTCCTACGAGCAGTACTTC

j_gene: TRBJ1-5
d_gene: TRBD1
abundance: many
v_gene: TRBV7-9
CDR3aa: CASSPITGGGQPQHF
CDR3nt: TGTGCCAGCAGCCCTATTACAGGGGGCGGCCAGCCCCAGCATTTT

j_gene: TRBJ2-2
d_gene: TRBD1
abundance: .
v_gene: TRBV29-1
CDR3aa: CSGRDRGPNTGELFF
CDR3nt: TGCAGCGGACGGGACAGGGGGCCCAACACCGGGGAGCTGTTTTTT

j_gene: TRBJ1-5
d_gene: .
abundance: many
v_gene: TRBV3-1
CDR3aa: CASSQQQGSYSNQPQHF
CDR3nt: TGTGCCAGCAGCCAACAACAGGGCTCCTATAGCAATCAGCCCCAGCATTTT

j_gene: TRBJ2-2
d_gene: .
abundance: .
v_gene: TRBV12-3/TRBV12-4
CDR3aa: CASSFSGELFF
CDR3nt: TGTGCCAGCAGTTTTTCCGGGGAGCTGTTTTTT

j_gene: TRBJ2-1
d_gene: .
abundance: .
v_gene: TRBV3-1
CDR3aa: CASSQGGTLYNEQFF
CDR3nt: TGTGCCAGCAGCCAAGGAGGGACACTTTACAATGAGCAGTTCTTC

j_gene: TRBJ2-7
d_gene: .
abundance: .
v_gene: TRBV29-1
CDR3aa: CSVARDGNSYEQYF
CDR3nt: TGCAGCGTTGCAAGGGACGGAAACTCCTACGAGCAGTACTTC

j_gene: TRBJ1-1
d_gene: TRBD1
abundance: .
v_gene: TRBV7-8
CDR3aa: CASRFDRGAEAFF
CDR3nt: TGTGCCAGCAGATTCGACAGGGGGGCTGAAGCTTTCTTT